This TCR beta chain comes out of a study of blood T cell repertoires in COVID-19. Whole-study context: T cells, B-cell-depleted T cells, or PBMCs supplied cDNA or gDNA.

Original processing methods: Estimation of nucleated cell counts was performed using reference gene primer amplification. The protocol was immunoSEQ multiplex PCR, while the TCRdb copy is restricted to in-frame clones and leaves out a portion. V and J calls and clone size follow that table, whereas D and trimming were derived from the DNA. In the table there are about 110,000 clones, 90% of which are singletons. The CDR3 totals 13 residues. The germline gives CDR1 SGHRS, CDR2 YFSETQ. After removal of 3 bases from V and 3 bases from J, the junction contained 0 bases not matched to a gene. The rearrangement links TRBV5-1 to TRBJ2-7; 10 nucleotides agree with TRBD1. The clonotype originates from a woman aged 50 to 60 with acute or convalescent COVID-19. The sequenced sample was peripheral blood. The CDR3 DNA follows: TGCGCCAGCAGCTGGACAGGGGGCTACGAGCAGTACTTC. Translation: CASSWTGGYEQYF.